One and the same sample provided the 10 T cell receptor beta chains below, sequenced in a study of cytomegalovirus exposure and HLA in healthy donors (dated by TCRdb to the late 2010s). The library was prepared using the immunoSEQ multiplex PCR assay. What TCRdb holds here is the immuneACCESS table cut down to in-frame rearrangements. Part of the clones is not present; checked against another copy, under half of the missing clones reflect an unresolved V gene, and the others are unexplained. Counted in this sample were approximately 270,000 clones; 65% to 90% of them appeared once. The ten largest account for more than 0.8% of the sample. The sample comprised PBMCs. The receptor source for this set is a woman younger than 35 in good health and CMV-seronegative.

In this sample, this clone turned up once. J is TRBJ2-7 and V is TRBV7-8; 10 positions match TRBD1. Trimming at V came to 5 bases and at J to 5 bases, leaving 12 bases not matched to a gene. This CDR3 has 16 amino acids. From germline, CDR1 is SGHVS and CDR2 FQNEAQ. In nucleotides, the CDR3 is TGTGCCAGCAGCCCTCGGGACAGGGGTTACGTGGACGAGCAGTACTTC. It encodes CASSPRDRGYVDEQYF.

The gene calls are TRBV18 and TRBJ1-1, with D perhaps TRBD1 (5 bases). Trimming took off 6 bases at V and 3 bases at J, with 17 bases between the two ends. The CDR3 covers 15 residues. Germline-derived CDR1 and CDR2 are KGHSH and LQKENI. This CDR3 reads CASSPNNVRDTEAFF. The CDR3 DNA reads TGTGCCAGCTCGCCTAACAACGTCAGGGACACTGAAGCTTTCTTT.

CDR3 amino acids: CASSLAEGYGYTF. As DNA, the CDR3 is TGTGCCAGCAGCTTAGCAGAGGGATATGGCTACACCTTC. The chain links TRBV7-6 to TRBJ1-2; unclear D gene. Germline assignment: CDR1 SGHVS and CDR2 FNYEAQ. The V gene lost 0 bases and the J gene lost 5 bases, with 7 bases spanning the gap. The CDR3 is 13 residues long.

The chain recombines TRBV19 with TRBJ2-7; the D is unclear. With 5 bases removed from V and 6 bases from J, the gap between germline ends came to 14 bases. This CDR3 contains 13 residues. CDR1 is LNHDA and CDR2 is SQIVND in the germline V gene (reference sequence). The CDR3 bases are TGTGCCAGTAGTGACCTGGATAGGAGCGAGCAGTACTTC. It encodes CASSDLDRSEQYF. Based on the CDR3 plus reference TRBV19 and TRBJ2-7, the full variable domain is DGGITQSPKYLFRKEGQNVTLSCEQNLNHDAMYWYRQDPGQGLRLIYYSQIVNDFQKGDIAEGYSVSREKKESFPLTVTSAQKNPTAFYLCASSDLDRSEQYFGPGTRLTVT.

The rearrangement links TRBV10-1 to TRBJ2-1; D might be TRBD1 (6 bases). This CDR3 has 15 amino acids. V gave up 0 bases and J gave up 9 bases, with 15 bases separating them. CDR1 WNHNN and CDR2 SYGVQD come from the germline V gene (reference sequence). The CDR3 region is CASSESSSGEFEQFF. The CDR3 DNA reads as TGCGCCAGCAGTGAGTCGAGCTCAGGGGAGTTTGAGCAGTTCTTC.

This chain connects TRBV13 to TRBJ2-2; the match to TRBD2 covers 8 bases. The CDR3 is 17 residues long. V lost 0 bases and J lost 4; bases outside the gene matches: 7. The germline V gene has CDR1 PRHDT and CDR2 FYEKMQ (reference sequence). The CDR3 loop reads CASSLGLAARGTGELFF. In DNA, the CDR3 is TGTGCCAGCAGCTTAGGACTAGCGGCACGGGGCACCGGGGAGCTGTTTTTT.

The rearrangement uses TRBV5-6 and TRBJ1-1; TRBD1 matches at 7 bases. The CDR3 runs 16 residues. Germline V gene data show CDR1 as SGHDT and CDR2 as YYEEEE. V lost 4 bases, J lost 0 bases, and 9 bases stayed unmatched. The CDR3 bases are TGTGCCAGCAGCACTCCAGGGGGAAGTATGAACACTGAAGCTTTCTTT. Its protein product is CASSTPGGSMNTEAFF.

The chain joins TRBV7-2 to TRBJ2-3; D ambiguous. Germline V lookup: CDR1 SGHTA, CDR2 FQGNSA. Trimming cost V 3 bases and J 0 bases, with 7 bases left between them. The CDR3 length is 14 residues. The CDR3 DNA follows: TGTGCCAGCAGCTTTGGTCAGAGCACAGATACGCAGTATTTT. Translated, it gives CASSFGQSTDTQYF.

This chain links TRBV19 with TRBJ1-3; D is perhaps TRBD1 (5 bases). V lost 3 bases to trimming and J lost 2 bases, with 11 bases between them. The CDR3 loop spans 15 amino acids. CDR1 LNHDA and CDR2 SQIVND come from the germline V gene (reference sequence). For the CDR3, the DNA is TGTGCCAGTAGTATTGGGCAAGGGGCTGGAAACACCATATATTTT. The encoded protein is CASSIGQGAGNTIYF.

The gene calls are TRBV11-2 and TRBJ1-2; 7 positions match TRBD1. The ends lost 5 bases at V and 4 bases at J; junction bases unmatched: 10. Germline CDR1 is SGHAT and CDR2 is FQNNGV. This CDR3 contains 15 residues. The CDR3 sequence is CASSPGTATRYGYTF. CDR3 coding DNA: TGTGCCAGCAGCCCCGGGACAGCCACTCGCTATGGCTACACCTTC.